These 32 T cell receptor beta chains were all obtained from the same sample, sequenced in a study of shared clonotypes between healthy human individuals. TCRdb's table, derived via immunoSEQ multiplex PCR, lists solely in-frame clones and lacks some. The sample lists around 1.5 million clones, 95% to 99% seen once, with less than 0.55% in the top ten. The specimen sequenced was naive CD4+ T cells sorted from blood. Subset defined: CD45RA+ positively selected. The receptors derive from a man aged 25-45 years in good health.

This chain joins TRBV5-4 and TRBJ2-2; 8 bases line up with TRBD1. The CDR3 extends over 16 amino acids. The junction had 11 bases not matched to a gene; V was cut back by 4 bases and J by 6 bases. Germline CDR1 is SGHNT and CDR2 is YYREEE (reference sequence). In DNA form, the CDR3 reads TGTGCCAGCAGCATCCGGACAGGGATGAGTTCCGGGGAGCTGTTTTTT. Its protein is CASSIRTGMSSGELFF. The full variable domain, completed using reference TRBV5-4 and TRBJ2-2, is ETGVTQSPTHLIKTRGQQVTLRCSSQSGHNTVSWYQQALGQGPQFIFQYYREEENGRGNFPPRFSGLQFPNYSSELNVNALELDDSALYLCASSIRTGMSSGELFFGEGSRLTVL.

This rearrangement joins TRBV18 to TRBJ1-4; D is ambiguous. Germline lookup yields CDR1 KGHSH and CDR2 LQKENI. This CDR3 region has 15 residues. The V and J ends lost 2 bases and 7 bases respectively, with 14 bases between them. CDR3 region: CASSPDLGQPEKLFF. The DNA for the CDR3 is TGTGCCAGCTCACCAGACCTCGGGCAGCCTGAAAAACTGTTTTTT.

The rearrangement links TRBV25-1 to TRBJ2-7, with a possible D match to TRBD2 (6 bases). Trimming shortened V by 7 bases and J by 8 bases, and 15 bases separated the two germline ends. Germline V gene sequence: CDR1 MGHDK, CDR2 SYGVNS. This CDR3 region has 12 residues. The DNA for the CDR3 is TGTGCCAGCACTGCGACTAGTTTCAAGCAGTACTTC. Protein product: CASTATSFKQYF.

The CDR3 region has the DNA TGTGCCAGCAGTCGACAGGGGACCCTCTACGAGCAGTACTTC. Encoded protein: CASSRQGTLYEQYF. The genes are TRBV6-5 and TRBJ2-7; TRBD1 aligns across 8 bases. Looked up from germline, CDR1 is MNHEY and CDR2 is SVGAGI. The V and J ends lost 5 bases and 3 bases, in that order; junction bases with no gene match: 6. The CDR3 is made up of 14 amino acids.

This clone was recorded once. This sequence joins TRBV5-1 and TRBJ2-5; 7 bases are a match to TRBD1. Germline assignment: CDR1 SGHRS and CDR2 YFSETQ. The junction had 5 bases not matched to a gene; V was cut back by 4 bases and J by 5 bases. CDR3 size: 13 residues. CDR3 in DNA: TGCGCCAGCAGCGCCGACAGGGTGGAGACCCAGTACTTC. The encoded protein is CASSADRVETQYF.

This clone was recorded only once. V and J are TRBV27 and TRBJ2-1, with 7 bases matching TRBD2. V lost 2 bases and J lost 0; bases outside the gene matches: 4. The V gene's germline CDR1 is MNHEY and CDR2 SMNVEV (reference sequence). The CDR3 is made up of 16 amino acids. The CDR3 loop reads CASSLTGGSSYNEQFF. The CDR3 region has the DNA TGTGCCAGCAGTTTAACGGGGGGTAGCTCCTACAATGAGCAGTTCTTC.

The chain combines TRBV5-1 with TRBJ2-1, with TRBD2 as a possible D gene (6 bases). Trimming took off 0 bases at V and 1 base at J, with 11 bases between the two ends. CDR1 is SGHRS and CDR2 is YFSETQ in the germline V gene. This CDR3 is built from 16 residues. CDR3 residues: CASSLVTSSSYNEQFF. DNA for the CDR3: TGCGCCAGCAGCTTGGTAACTAGCTCTTCCTACAATGAGCAGTTCTTC.

The chain links TRBV5-1 to TRBJ1-1, with TRBD1 as a possible D gene (6 bases). CDR3 length: 14 residues. The germline CDR1 and CDR2 sequences are SGHRS and YFSETQ. V shed 1 base and J shed 3 bases, with 10 bases lying between them. The CDR3 here is CASSLHRVDTEAFF. As DNA, the CDR3 is TGCGCCAGCAGCTTGCACAGGGTGGACACTGAAGCTTTCTTT.

The chain recombines TRBV5-1 with TRBJ2-3; the D gene is possibly TRBD2 (6 bases). Germline V gene lookup returns CDR1 SGHRS and CDR2 YFSETQ. Trimming cost V 5 bases and J 0 bases, with 10 bases left between them. This CDR3 spans 14 amino acids. CDR3 bases: TGCGCCAGCAGAGCGGCGGGGAGCACAGATACGCAGTATTTT. Protein sequence: CASRAAGSTDTQYF.

J is TRBJ1-5 and V is TRBV7-2; 12 nucleotides line up with TRBD1. The ends lost 5 bases at V and 4 bases at J; junction bases unmatched: 12. This CDR3 comprises 18 residues. Germline assignment: CDR1 SGHTA and CDR2 FQGNSA. The chain's CDR3 is CASSVGTGGFIPNQPQHF. The CDR3 nucleotides read TGTGCCAGCAGCGTAGGGACAGGGGGCTTTATCCCAAATCAGCCCCAGCATTTT.

This sequence joins TRBV15 and TRBJ2-1; no reliable D call. The germline CDR1 and CDR2 sequences are LNHNV and YYDKDF (reference sequence). Trimming shortened V by 0 bases and J by 4 bases, and 7 bases separated the two germline ends. The CDR3 is 14 residues long. The DNA of the CDR3 is TGTGCCACCAGCAGAGAAGGGCGTTACAATGAGCAGTTCTTC. Translating gives CATSREGRYNEQFF. Variable domain in full (rest from reference TRBV15 and TRBJ2-1): DAMVIQNPRYQVTQFGKPVTLSCSQTLNHNVMYWYQQKSSQAPKLLFHYYDKDFNNEADTPDNFQSRRPNTSFCFLDIRSPGLGDTAMYLCATSREGRYNEQFFGPGTRLTVL.

The DNA for the CDR3 is TGTGCCAGCAGTTACCTAGGACAGCCTGAAGCTTTCTTT. Its protein product is CASSYLGQPEAFF. The chain uses TRBV6-5 and TRBJ1-1, with D perhaps TRBD1 (6 bases). V lost 2 bases to trimming and J lost 6 bases, with 10 bases between them. The CDR3 contains 13 residues. CDR1 and CDR2 from the germline V gene are MNHEY and SVGAGI.

V is TRBV14 and J is TRBJ2-7, with 8 bases fitting TRBD1. CDR1 is SGHDN, CDR2 FVKESK, per germline. The CDR3 covers 15 residues. With V trimmed by 4 bases and J by 5 bases, 10 bases remained unmatched. The CDR3 loop reads CASSPTDRVRNEQYF. CDR3 coding DNA: TGTGCCAGCAGCCCAACGGACAGGGTCCGGAACGAGCAGTACTTC.

This chain joins TRBV28 and TRBJ2-7, with D perhaps matching TRBD2 (6 bases). Between the trimmed V and J ends, which lost 1 base and 0 bases, there was a span of 7 bases. This CDR3 comprises 14 residues. CDR1 MDHEN and CDR2 SYDVKM come from the germline V gene. CDR3 protein: CASSLYGGSYEQYF. The CDR3 coding sequence is TGTGCCAGCAGTTTATACGGGGGCTCCTACGAGCAGTACTTC.

The chain employs TRBV11-2 and TRBJ1-2, with D possibly being TRBD1 (5 bases). Germline V lookup: CDR1 SGHAT, CDR2 FQNNGV. This CDR3 comprises 15 residues. Between the trimmed V and J ends, which lost 1 base and 2 bases, there was a span of 11 bases. This CDR3 reads CASSLGGRANYGYTF. The CDR3 bases are TGTGCCAGCAGCTTAGGTGGCAGGGCAAACTATGGCTACACCTTC.

The chain recombines TRBV4-1 with TRBJ2-3; TRBD2 aligns across 8 bases. V trimming: 2 bases; J trimming: 3 bases; junction bases outside the gene matches: 4. From germline, CDR1 is MGHRA and CDR2 YSYEKL. This CDR3 has 15 amino acids. Here the CDR3 DNA reads TGCGCCAGCAGCCAACTGGGGACTAGGACAGATACGCAGTATTTT. Amino acids: CASSQLGTRTDTQYF.

This clone was counted between two and nine times. Additional DNA sequences in this sample encode the identical CDR3. The chain uses TRBV18 and TRBJ1-2; 10 positions match TRBD1. The CDR3 is 14 residues long. The V gene end was trimmed by 1 base and the J gene end by 6 bases; junction bases not matched to a gene: 2. CDR1 and CDR2 from the germline V gene are KGHSH and LQKENI. This CDR3 reads CASSPLDRGNGYTF. The DNA for the CDR3 is TGTGCCAGCTCACCACTGGACAGGGGGAATGGCTACACCTTC.

J is TRBJ2-5 and V is TRBV10-1; 8 bases map to TRBD1. The ends lost 4 bases at V and 5 bases at J; junction bases unmatched: 0. This CDR3 region has 12 residues. From germline, CDR1 is WNHNN and CDR2 SYGVQD (reference sequence). As DNA, the CDR3 is TGCGCCAGCAGTGGGACAGGGGAGACCCAGTACTTC. Translating it yields CASSGTGETQYF.

This rearrangement joins TRBV5-5 to TRBJ2-5; the D gene is possibly TRBD2 (6 bases). This CDR3 is built from 13 residues. The germline V gene encodes CDR1 SGHKS and CDR2 YYEKEE (reference sequence). V lost 5 bases to trimming and J lost 9 bases, with 17 bases between them. CDR3 nucleotides: TGTGCCAGCAGTTCGGGGACTCTCGGGTCCCAGTACTTC. Its protein is CASSSGTLGSQYF. Drawing the rest from reference TRBV5-5 and TRBJ2-5, the complete variable domain is DAGVTQSPTHLIKTRGQQVTLRCSPISGHKSVSWYQQVLGQGPQFIFQYYEKEERGRGNFPDRFSARQFPNYSSELNVNALLLGDSALYLCASSSGTLGSQYFGPGTRLLVL.

The chain links TRBV7-9 to TRBJ2-7; maybe TRBD2 (7 bases). The CDR3 consists of 15 residues. The V gene's germline CDR1 is SEHNR and CDR2 FQNEAQ (reference sequence). The V end was cut by 5 bases, the J end by 5 bases, with 19 bases between. DNA of the CDR3: TGTGCCAGCAGCGGTAAGGGGGAGGGTCTCCACGAGCAGTACTTC. It is translated as CASSGKGEGLHEQYF.

The chain carries TRBV19 and TRBJ1-5, with D perhaps matching TRBD1 (5 bases). CDR3 size: 16 residues. Germline V CDR1 and CDR2: LNHDA, SQIVND (reference sequence). Trimming took 4 bases from V and 0 from J, leaving 13 bases between them. CDR3: CASSNIGAYSNQPQHF. Written as DNA, the CDR3 is TGTGCCAGTAGTAATATAGGGGCCTATAGCAATCAGCCCCAGCATTTT.

The rearrangement uses TRBV25-1 and TRBJ1-2; D gene ambiguous. The CDR3 extends over 16 amino acids. Germline lookup yields CDR1 MGHDK and CDR2 SYGVNS. Trimming took 2 bases from V and 8 from J, leaving 21 bases between them. The CDR3 here is CASSEDRHANYGGYTF. As DNA, the CDR3 is TGTGCCAGCAGTGAAGATCGGCATGCGAACTATGGCGGCTACACCTTC.

The chain joins TRBV7-2 to TRBJ2-3; 8 nucleotides match TRBD2. CDR1 is SGHTA and CDR2 is FQGNSA in the germline V gene. The CDR3 contains 17 residues. J gave up 4 bases and V 3 bases, and 12 bases lay outside the gene matches. In nucleotides, the CDR3 is TGTGCCAGCAGCTTCTTCCCAGCGGGAGATATCGCAGATACGCAGTATTTT. It yields the protein CASSFFPAGDIADTQYF.

V gene TRBV5-1 combines with J gene TRBJ2-1, with TRBD1 matching 8 bases. J gave up 1 base and V 4 bases, and 4 bases lay outside the gene matches. The CDR3 sequence is 15 residues long. In germline, CDR1 is SGHRS, CDR2 YFSETQ. The CDR3 region is CASSRTGTSYNEQFF. The CDR3 coding sequence is TGCGCCAGCAGCAGGACAGGGACTTCCTACAATGAGCAGTTCTTC. The whole variable domain, filled in from reference TRBV5-1 and TRBJ2-1, reads KAGVTQTPRYLIKTRGQQVTLSCSPISGHRSVSWYQQTPGQGLQFLFEYFSETQRNKGNFPGRFSGRQFSNSRSEMNVSTLELGDSALYLCASSRTGTSYNEQFFGPGTRLTVL.

This sequence joins TRBV21-1 and TRBJ2-7; the table names TRBD2, a call not compared with the DNA. TRBV21-1 is reported as a pseudogene. This CDR3 comprises 15 residues. The CDR3 coding sequence is TGTGCCAGCAGCAAAGTAGCAGCGGATACCTACGAGCAGTACTTC. Translation gives CASSKVAADTYEQYF.

The chain employs TRBV12-5 and TRBJ1-1; D unclear. This CDR3 comprises 14 residues. CDR1 is LGHNT and CDR2 is FRNRAP in the germline V gene. The germline V and J ends were trimmed by 3 bases and 2 bases, with 10 bases remaining between them. CDR3 amino acids: CASGLSNGNTEAFF. The DNA for the CDR3 is TGTGCTAGTGGTTTAAGCAACGGTAACACTGAAGCTTTCTTT.

The chain carries TRBV19 and TRBJ2-7; 8 nucleotides match TRBD2. This CDR3 has 16 residues. Trimming cost V 4 bases and J 2 bases; bases outside gene matches: 10. The germline V gene has CDR1 LNHDA and CDR2 SQIVND (reference sequence). The CDR3 DNA reads TGTGCCAGTAGTAGGTCCAGCGGGAGTCCCACCTACGAGCAGTACTTC. This translates into CASSRSSGSPTYEQYF.

The chain recombines TRBV7-6 with TRBJ2-3; D is unclear. The CDR3 extends over 12 amino acids. Germline CDR1 reads SGHVS; CDR2 reads FNYEAQ. V gave up 5 bases and J gave up 7 bases, with 10 bases separating them. CDR3 amino acids: CASSPGGYTQYF. The CDR3 nucleotides are TGTGCCAGCAGCCCCGGTGGTTATACGCAGTATTTT.

This chain connects TRBV5-1 to TRBJ2-3; D possibly matches TRBD1 or TRBD2 (5 bases each). The CDR3 length is 14 residues. Germline loops: CDR1 SGHRS, CDR2 YFSETQ. Trimming stripped 4 bases from V and 2 bases from J, with 11 bases between. Here the CDR3 reads CASSRDAATDTQYF. The DNA of the CDR3 is TGCGCCAGCAGCCGGGACGCAGCCACAGATACGCAGTATTTT.

This clone has just one count. V usage is TRBV6-6 and J usage is TRBJ2-2; D is unclear. CDR1 MNHNY and CDR2 SVGAGI come from the germline V gene (reference sequence). This CDR3 spans 13 amino acids. Trimming stripped 10 bases from V and 2 bases from J, with 11 bases between. CDR3 region: CAILLSNTGELFF. The CDR3, as DNA: TGTGCCATCCTGCTTTCAAACACCGGGGAGCTGTTTTTT.

The J gene is TRBJ1-2, the V gene TRBV7-8; 7 bases agree with TRBD1. The CDR3 is made up of 13 amino acids. J lost 6 bases, V lost 5 bases, and 6 bases had no gene match. Germline V gene lookup returns CDR1 SGHVS and CDR2 FQNEAQ. CDR3 sequence: CASSPDRVNGYTF. In DNA, the CDR3 is TGTGCCAGCAGCCCCGACAGGGTCAATGGCTACACCTTC. The whole variable domain, filled in from reference TRBV7-8 and TRBJ1-2, reads GAGVSQSPRYKVAKRGQDVALRCDPISGHVSLFWYQQALGQGPEFLTYFQNEAQLDKSGLPSDRFFAERPEGSVSTLKIQRTQQEDSAVYLCASSPDRVNGYTFGSGTRLTVV.

The chain links TRBV7-2 to TRBJ1-4; 7 bases line up with TRBD1. The germline gives CDR1 SGHTA, CDR2 FQGNSA. The CDR3 spans 13 residues. V lost 5 bases to trimming and J lost 11 bases; unmatched junction nucleotides: 8. The CDR3 DNA is TGTGCCAGCAGCGCGGGACAGCGGGGGAAACTGTTTTTT. It codes for CASSAGQRGKLFF.